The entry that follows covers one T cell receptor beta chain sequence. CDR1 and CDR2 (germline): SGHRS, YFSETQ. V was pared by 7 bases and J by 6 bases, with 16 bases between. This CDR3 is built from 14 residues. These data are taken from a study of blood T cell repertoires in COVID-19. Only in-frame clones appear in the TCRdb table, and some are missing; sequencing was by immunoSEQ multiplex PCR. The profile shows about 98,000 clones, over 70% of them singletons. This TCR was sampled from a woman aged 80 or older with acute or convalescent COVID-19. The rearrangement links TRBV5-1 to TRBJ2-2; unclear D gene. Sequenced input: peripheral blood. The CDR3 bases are TGCGCCAGCTCCGACAACCTCGGTGCCGGGGAGCTGTTTTTT. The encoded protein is CASSDNLGAGELFF. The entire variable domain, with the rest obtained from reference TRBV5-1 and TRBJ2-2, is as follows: KAGVTQTPRYLIKTRGQQVTLSCSPISGHRSVSWYQQTPGQGLQFLFEYFSETQRNKGNFPGRFSGRQFSNSRSEMNVSTLELGDSALYLCASSDNLGAGELFFGEGSRLTVL.